The 27 T cell receptor beta chains given below trace back to one sample, sequenced in a study of cytomegalovirus exposure and HLA in healthy donors. The PCR used 60 Vbeta and 13 Jbeta primers. The assay was immunoSEQ multiplex PCR, and TCRdb's table has in-frame clones only and misses some. The sample consists of about 190,000 clones, roughly 76% of them appearing once. The sequenced sample consisted of PBMCs. All receptors come from a man aged 35-49 years in good health and CMV-seropositive.

This chain links TRBV7-9 with TRBJ1-5; D is unclear. V gave up 1 base and J gave up 2 bases, with 9 bases separating them. Germline CDR1 and CDR2: SEHNR and FQNEAQ (reference sequence). The CDR3 has 15 residues. The CDR3: CASSLGGGGNQPQHF. The CDR3 nucleotides are TGTGCCAGCAGCTTAGGCGGAGGTGGCAATCAGCCCCAGCATTTT. Together with reference TRBV7-9 and TRBJ1-5, the CDR3 gives the full variable domain: DTGVSQNPRHKITKRGQNVTFRCDPISEHNRLYWYRQTLGQGPEFLTYFQNEAQLEKSRLLSDRFSAERPKGSFSTLEIQRTEQGDSAMYLCASSLGGGGNQPQHFGDGTRLSIL.

This sequence joins TRBV5-1 and TRBJ1-1; 7 nucleotides align to TRBD1. Germline V gene data show CDR1 as SGHRS and CDR2 as YFSETQ. The CDR3 covers 15 residues. V lost 4 bases and J lost 1; bases outside the gene matches: 7. Here the CDR3 reads CASSASRGPNTEAFF. Written as DNA, the CDR3 is TGCGCCAGCAGCGCCTCGAGGGGGCCGAACACTGAAGCTTTCTTT.

The genes are TRBV28 and TRBJ2-7, with TRBD2 matching 12 bases. This CDR3 is built from 18 residues. Germline V gene lookup returns CDR1 MDHEN and CDR2 SYDVKM. After removal of 2 bases from V and 0 bases from J, the junction contained 8 bases not matched to a gene. In DNA form, the CDR3 reads TGTGCCAGCAGTTTAGGCCTAGCGGGGGGGCACAGCTCCTACGAGCAGTACTTC. Amino acids: CASSLGLAGGHSSYEQYF.

The V call is TRBV5-4, the J call TRBJ2-5, with D perhaps TRBD1 (5 bases). This CDR3 is built from 14 residues. Looked up from germline, CDR1 is SGHNT and CDR2 is YYREEE (reference sequence). The ends were cut back, 4 bases at V and 5 bases at J, with 15 bases in the middle. The CDR3 is CASSPKGVRETQYF. DNA of the CDR3: TGTGCCAGCAGCCCCAAAGGGGTGAGGGAGACCCAGTACTTC.

This chain connects TRBV4-3 to TRBJ2-7, with 7 bases aligning to TRBD1. Unmatched junction bases numbered 5, after V lost 0 bases and J lost 0 bases. The CDR3 is 16 residues long. CDR1 and CDR2 from the germline V gene are LGHNA and YSLEER. The CDR3 here is CASSQDPRDSSYEQYF. Here the CDR3 DNA reads TGCGCCAGCAGCCAAGATCCCCGGGACAGCTCCTACGAGCAGTACTTC.

A note on this clone: At one end the junction does not follow the germline gene, possibly because of a read error. The chain combines TRBV5-1 with TRBJ1-6; a weak D match, TRBD1 (5 bases). The CDR3 is made up of 17 amino acids. Germline V gives CDR1 SGHRS, CDR2 YFSETQ. CDR3 DNA: TGCGCCAGCAGGGGGGGGACCCAAGGGACTTATATTTCACCCCTCCACTTT. Translated, it gives CASRGGTQGTYISPLHF.

This clone was observed once. The V and J genes are TRBV11-2 and TRBJ2-2; 8 bases are shared with TRBD2. Per the germline V gene, CDR1 is SGHAT and CDR2 is FQNNGV. V gave up 8 bases and J gave up 8 bases; unmatched junction bases: 13. The CDR3 sequence is 15 residues long. The CDR3 region has the DNA TGTGCCAGCTCCAAGGCGGGGGGCGCGGCGGGGGAGCTGTTTTTT. It yields the protein CASSKAGGAAGELFF.

This clone was seen a few times. The CDR3 region is CASSFAGGAADTQYF. The CDR3 nucleotides are TGTGCCAGCAGCTTTGCCGGGGGGGCCGCAGATACGCAGTATTTT. The rearrangement uses TRBV7-2 and TRBJ2-3; 8 bases align to TRBD2. Germline lookup yields CDR1 SGHTA and CDR2 FQGNSA. After removal of 3 bases from V and 4 bases from J, the junction contained 6 bases not matched to a gene. This CDR3 is 15 amino acids long.

V gene TRBV11-2 combines with J gene TRBJ2-5; 7 positions match TRBD2. The DNA matches TRBJ2-7 better at its end, which makes the J call doubtful. Per the germline V gene, CDR1 is SGHAT and CDR2 is FQNNGV. The CDR3 totals 16 residues. The CDR3: CASSLEFSGHLYEQYF. CDR3 DNA sequence: TGTGCCAGCAGCTTAGAATTTAGCGGGCACCTCTACGAGCAGTACTTC.

In this sample, this clone turned up a few times. The chain has TRBV5-6 and TRBJ1-2; D uncertain. The length of the CDR3 is 16 residues. Germline V gene lookup returns CDR1 SGHDT and CDR2 YYEEEE. V dropped 4 bases and J dropped 0 bases, with 16 bases sitting between them. CDR3 loop: CASSDGPRHTNYGYTF. For the CDR3, the DNA is TGTGCCAGCAGCGACGGCCCCAGACACACTAACTATGGCTACACCTTC.

This rearrangement joins TRBV4-3 to TRBJ1-1; 7 bases are shared with TRBD1. Losses at the gene ends were 5 bases for V and 5 bases for J; bases not matched to a gene: 11. Germline V gene sequence: CDR1 LGHNA, CDR2 YSLEER. The CDR3 runs 15 residues. This chain's CDR3 is CASSNPGQKLTEAFF. CDR3 nucleotide sequence: TGCGCCAGCAGCAATCCGGGACAGAAGTTGACTGAAGCTTTCTTT.

The V call is TRBV4-3, the J call TRBJ2-7; 9 positions match TRBD1. V shed 4 bases, J shed 5 bases, and the junction held 9 bases outside the gene matches. The CDR3 has 15 amino acids. The germline V gene encodes CDR1 LGHNA and CDR2 YSLEER. DNA of the CDR3: TGCGCCAGCAGCCGCTCATGGACAGGGGCAAACGAGCAGTACTTC. Translating it yields CASSRSWTGANEQYF.

This clone has just one count. The genes are TRBV19 and TRBJ2-2, with 8 positions matching TRBD1. The germline CDR1 and CDR2 sequences are LNHDA and SQIVND (reference sequence). The V and J ends lost 3 bases and 1 base, in that order; junction bases with no gene match: 4. The CDR3 contains 16 residues. The CDR3 protein is CASSIAGTGNTGELFF. The CDR3 DNA follows: TGTGCCAGTAGTATCGCAGGGACAGGGAACACCGGGGAGCTGTTTTTT.

This chain joins TRBV2 and TRBJ1-6, with D possibly matching TRBD1 (6 bases). V lost 4 bases and J lost 10, with 11 bases in between. Germline V gene lookup returns CDR1 SNHLY and CDR2 FYNNEI. CDR3 length equals 13 residues. DNA for the CDR3: TGTGCCAGCAGTGGGGGGGGCTCCTCACCCCTCCACTTT. It translates to CASSGGGSSPLHF.

The V gene is TRBV9, the J gene TRBJ2-5, with a possible D match to TRBD2 (6 bases). Deletions cut 3 bases from V and 2 bases from J, with 11 bases between. Germline CDR1 is SGDLS and CDR2 is YYNGEE. The CDR3 loop spans 14 amino acids. CDR3 amino acids: CASSAGVEQETQYF. The CDR3 coding sequence is TGTGCCAGCAGCGCGGGAGTAGAACAAGAGACCCAGTACTTC. Full variable domain (missing parts from reference TRBV9 and TRBJ2-5): DSGVTQTPKHLITATGQRVTLRCSPRSGDLSVYWYQQSLDQGLQFLIQYYNGEERAKGNILERFSAQQFPDLHSELNLSSLELGDSALYFCASSAGVEQETQYFGPGTRLLVL.

The chain uses TRBV5-1 and TRBJ2-3; the D is unclear. Germline V gene data show CDR1 as SGHRS and CDR2 as YFSETQ. The ends were cut back, 1 base at V and 2 bases at J, with 8 bases in the middle. The CDR3 consists of 14 residues. The CDR3 DNA sequence: TGCGCCAGCAGCTTGAGTCAGGTCACAGATACGCAGTATTTT. It is translated as CASSLSQVTDTQYF.

The table lists this clone with a count of one. The gene calls are TRBV19 and TRBJ2-7; TRBD1 agrees at 7 bases. Trimming at V came to 9 bases and at J to 2 bases, leaving 7 bases not matched to a gene. The CDR3 spans 13 residues. Germline CDR1 LNHDA, CDR2 SQIVND (reference sequence). The CDR3 coding sequence is TGTGCCAGCGCGACAGGGAAAACCTACGAGCAGTACTTC. This translates into CASATGKTYEQYF.

The chain carries TRBV10-3 and TRBJ1-5; D unclear. The ends were cut back, 0 bases at V and 0 bases at J, with 9 bases in the middle. The CDR3 is 16 amino acids. CDR1 ENHRY and CDR2 SYGVKD come from the germline V gene. This CDR3 is CAISESGSYSNQPQHF. As DNA, the CDR3 is TGTGCCATCAGTGAGTCGGGCAGTTATAGCAATCAGCCCCAGCATTTT.

The rearrangement joins TRBV7-2 to TRBJ2-3; D remains unclear. V dropped 4 bases and J dropped 3 bases, with 8 bases sitting between them. The CDR3 runs 13 residues. The germline CDR1 and CDR2 sequences are SGHTA and FQGNSA. The CDR3, as DNA: TGTGCCAGCAGCTATGGGCCAACAGATACGCAGTATTTT. Its translation is CASSYGPTDTQYF.

The chain carries TRBV19 and TRBJ2-7; 7 positions agree with TRBD1. The V segment lost 5 bases and the J segment 2 bases; nucleotides outside the gene matches: 3. The germline gives CDR1 LNHDA, CDR2 SQIVND (reference sequence). CDR3 length: 13 amino acids. The CDR3 nucleotides are TGTGCCAGTAGTTCGGGACAGACCTACGAGCAGTACTTC. This sequence encodes CASSSGQTYEQYF.

V is TRBV14 and J is TRBJ1-1; D is undetermined. Germline CDR1 and CDR2: SGHDN and FVKESK. The CDR3 sequence is 14 residues long. V was trimmed by 0 bases and J by 4 bases, leaving 9 bases between them. CDR3 in DNA: TGTGCCAGCAGCCAAGATAGCCTGGGCACTGAAGCTTTCTTT. Protein: CASSQDSLGTEAFF.

The genes are TRBV18 and TRBJ1-5, with TRBD1 matching over 7 bases. The J segment lost 8 bases and the V segment lost 3 bases, leaving 7 bases of the junction unmatched. Germline V CDR1 and CDR2: KGHSH, LQKENI. This CDR3 region has 14 residues. The CDR3 DNA reads TGTGCCAGCTCACCGAAGGCAGGGGGTGAGCCCCAGCATTTT. Amino acids: CASSPKAGGEPQHF.

The gene calls are TRBV5-1 and TRBJ2-7; TRBD1 agrees at 8 bases. With 2 bases clipped from V and 7 bases from J, the junction kept 8 bases outside the gene matches. Looked up from germline, CDR1 is SGHRS and CDR2 is YFSETQ. This CDR3 region has 14 residues. The CDR3, as DNA: TGCGCCAGCAGCTTCAGGACAGGGTCCCAGGAGCAGTACTTC. It encodes CASSFRTGSQEQYF.

The V and J genes are TRBV6-5 and TRBJ2-1; 9 bases agree with TRBD1. Trimming cost V 2 bases and J 4 bases; bases outside gene matches: 6. CDR3 length equals 16 residues. The germline gives CDR1 MNHEY, CDR2 SVGAGI. Written as DNA, the CDR3 is TGTGCCAGCAGTTACGCGACCGGGACAGGGTACAATGAGCAGTTCTTC. This translates into CASSYATGTGYNEQFF.

The chain employs TRBV5-4 and TRBJ1-4; TRBD1 aligns across 8 bases. This CDR3 comprises 14 residues. The J segment lost 8 bases and the V segment lost 2 bases, leaving 5 bases of the junction unmatched. CDR1 is SGHNT and CDR2 is YYREEE in the germline V gene (reference sequence). CDR3 region: CASSLGTGKEKLFF. DNA of the CDR3: TGTGCCAGCAGCTTAGGGACAGGAAAAGAAAAACTGTTTTTT.

This clone was seen a handful of times. This chain joins TRBV10-1 and TRBJ2-7; TRBD1 might be the D (5 bases). This CDR3 is built from 13 residues. Per germline, CDR1 WNHNN and CDR2 SYGVQD (reference sequence). The ends were cut back, 4 bases at V and 3 bases at J, with 10 bases in the middle. CDR3 region: CASSGAGIYEQYF. CDR3 in DNA: TGCGCCAGCAGTGGGGCAGGGATCTACGAGCAGTACTTC.

Points on this clone: One junction end disagrees with the germline gene, perhaps due to a read error. This chain connects TRBV7-9 to TRBJ1-4, with D unclear. The CDR3 sequence is 12 residues long. CDR1 and CDR2 from the germline V gene are SEHNR and FQNEAQ (reference sequence). Here the CDR3 DNA reads TGTTCCAGCACCCTCAACATGCAAAAACTGTTTTTT. It codes for CSSTLNMQKLFF.